A single T cell receptor beta chain is shown here with its context. The entry originates in a study of OX40 agonist ivuxolimab in advanced cancers. Sequencing was performed with immunoSEQ multiplex PCR; in TCRdb, only in-frame clones are kept and a portion is missing. The sample lists roughly 64,000 clones, under 95% occurring once. Germline values: CDR1 SGHRS, CDR2 YFSETQ. V was pared by 4 bases and J by 0 bases, with 10 bases between. The CDR3 runs 15 residues. The material was CD4+ or CD8+ T cells sorted from blood, obtained in a trial of the OX40 agonist ivuxolimab. This chain connects TRBV5-1 to TRBJ2-2; D is perhaps TRBD2 (6 bases). The sequence was collected from an adult with an advanced solid tumor such as melanoma, head and neck, liver or kidney cancer. CDR3 bases: TGCGCCAGCAGCCGGGACTCGCCGAACACCGGGGAGCTGTTTTTT. It encodes CASSRDSPNTGELFF.